These T cell receptor beta chains were read from a single sample in a study of blood T cell repertoires in COVID-19. The data were produced by immunoSEQ multiplex PCR, yet TCRdb's version contains in-frame clones alone and is incomplete. Of around 260,000 clones listed, approximately 85% are singletons. Specimen: peripheral blood. Receptors were obtained from a human donor in a cohort sampled during active COVID-19. Each CDR3 is given without its conserved first and last residue.

J: TRBJ2-2
V: TRBV5-1
CDR3: ASSLATRTPNTGELF

J: TRBJ2-1
V: TRBV5-1
CDR3: ASKTQGTEQF

J: TRBJ2-7
V: TRBV30
CDR3: AWSAFGEEQY

J: TRBJ2-2
V: TRBV4-1
CDR3: ASSLSGRAPGELF

J: TRBJ2-1
V: TRBV15
CDR3: ATSRDPGAGERRI

J: TRBJ2-1
V: TRBV28
CDR3: ASSLWGGSYNEQF

J: TRBJ1-5
V: TRBV3-1/TRBV3-2
CDR3: ASSLTGVNQPQH

J: TRBJ2-7
V: TRBV4-1
CDR3: ASSHPGGGSLSEQY

J: TRBJ2-3
V: TRBV2
CDR3: ASSALGGSTDTQY

J: TRBJ2-7
V: TRBV9
CDR3: ASSPTGTTYEQY

J: TRBJ2-1
V: TRBV29-1
CDR3: SVAGEYLIYNEQF

J: TRBJ2-3
V: TRBV20-1
CDR3: SARRDTQY

J: TRBJ2-5
V: TRBV10-3
CDR3: AISESQVGTQY

J: TRBJ2-7
V: TRBV3-1/TRBV3-2
CDR3: ASSQGSISYEQY

J: TRBJ2-3
V: TRBV4-3
CDR3: ASSQDLEGSVDTQY

J: TRBJ2-1
V: TRBV27
CDR3: ASSLSQGKYEQF

J: TRBJ2-1
V: TRBV7-8
CDR3: ASSSYKRSGTGGISGTNEQF

J: TRBJ1-3
V: TRBV2
CDR3: ASRGNRGISGNTIY

J: TRBJ1-2
V: TRBV29-1
CDR3: SVAGGIGYGYT

J: TRBJ2-7
V: TRBV18
CDR3: ASSPGRREFYEQY

J: TRBJ2-7
V: TRBV5-1
CDR3: ASSLVQGSYEQY

J: TRBJ1-1
V: TRBV6-5
CDR3: ASSYGDRGDTEAF

J: TRBJ1-6
V: TRBV18
CDR3: ASSPRTDNSPLH

J: TRBJ1-2
V: TRBV20-1
CDR3: SASSGTGSKENGYT

J: TRBJ1-2
V: TRBV2
CDR3: ASSEKNLAGYT

J: TRBJ1-2
V: TRBV9
CDR3: ASSSRSGFNYGYT

J: TRBJ2-1
V: TRBV6-5
CDR3: ASSSTSGRLNEQF

J: TRBJ2-7
V: TRBV6-6
CDR3: ASSYSPRGRGHEQY

J: TRBJ1-5
V: TRBV6-6
CDR3: ASSYDQSNQPQH

J: TRBJ1-1
V: TRBV6-6
CDR3: ASSTQGAF

J: TRBJ2-1
V: TRBV6-5
CDR3: ASSRMKRYEQF

J: TRBJ2-7
V: TRBV27
CDR3: ASSLWQASYEQY

J: TRBJ2-1
V: TRBV7-9
CDR3: ASSLGGPSYNEQF

J: TRBJ2-5
V: TRBV9
CDR3: ASNPGSGVETQY

J: TRBJ1-4
V: TRBV7-9
CDR3: ASSLLPGGLGNEKLF

J: TRBJ2-1
V: TRBV7-2
CDR3: ASSTQGGNEQF

J: TRBJ2-2
V: TRBV5-1
CDR3: ASSLVQGTGELF

J: TRBJ2-5
V: TRBV11-1
CDR3: ASSIQGGLSGETQY

J: TRBJ2-7
V: TRBV9
CDR3: ASSAGGEQY

J: TRBJ2-1
V: TRBV7-3
CDR3: ASSRGQGAYNEQF

J: TRBJ2-5
V: TRBV18
CDR3: ASSPQGGPSLETQY

J: TRBJ1-1
V: TRBV29-1
CDR3: SVGSILTTEAF

J: TRBJ2-7
V: TRBV9
CDR3: ASSVGGTYEQY

J: TRBJ2-2
V: TRBV6-6
CDR3: ASSWGNTGELF

J: TRBJ2-2
V: TRBV9
CDR3: ASRRTSMNTGELF

J: TRBJ1-2
V: TRBV28
CDR3: ASSLEGRAYGYT

J: TRBJ1-2
V: TRBV2
CDR3: ASSEAFGAGGYT

J: TRBJ1-1
V: TRBV5-4
CDR3: AFRPTLGATEAF

J: TRBJ1-1
V: TRBV28
CDR3: ASTFRRGEVRRTEAF

J: TRBJ2-2
V: TRBV7-2
CDR3: ASSFPSNTGELF

J: TRBJ2-1
V: TRBV2
CDR3: ASSESASEQF

J: TRBJ2-1
V: TRBV5-6
CDR3: ASSSLAGVGYNEQF

J: TRBJ2-1
V: TRBV20-1
CDR3: SASIVKTTSYNEQF

J: TRBJ2-5
V: TRBV7-2
CDR3: ASSLVGAFETQY

J: TRBJ2-1
V: TRBV5-1
CDR3: ASSLGGSSYNEQF

J: TRBJ2-7
V: TRBV27
CDR3: ASSLQGRPAYEQY

J: TRBJ2-1
V: TRBV27
CDR3: ASSFLSSGEYNEQF

J: TRBJ1-4
V: TRBV11-2
CDR3: ASSSGQFSEKLF

J: TRBJ2-3
V: TRBV18
CDR3: ASSPPGGPRTDTQY